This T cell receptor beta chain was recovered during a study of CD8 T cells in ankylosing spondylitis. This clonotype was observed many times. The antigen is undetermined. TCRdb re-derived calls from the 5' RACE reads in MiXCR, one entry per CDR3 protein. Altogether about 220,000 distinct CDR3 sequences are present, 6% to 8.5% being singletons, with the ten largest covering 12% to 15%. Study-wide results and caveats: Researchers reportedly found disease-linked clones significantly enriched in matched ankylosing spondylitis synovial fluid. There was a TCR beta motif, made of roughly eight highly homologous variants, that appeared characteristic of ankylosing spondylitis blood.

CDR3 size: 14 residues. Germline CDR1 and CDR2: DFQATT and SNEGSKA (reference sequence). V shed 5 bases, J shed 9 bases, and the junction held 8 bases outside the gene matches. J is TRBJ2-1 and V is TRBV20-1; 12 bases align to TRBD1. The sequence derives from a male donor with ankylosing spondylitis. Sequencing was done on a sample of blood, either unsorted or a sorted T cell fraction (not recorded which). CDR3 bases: TGCAGTGCTCCCGGGGGACAGGGGGCTGGTGAGCAGTTCTTC. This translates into CSAPGGQGAGEQFF.